These 27 T cell receptor beta chains originate from one sample sequenced in a study of T cell changes during pregnancy in multiple sclerosis. Sequenced by immunoSEQ multiplex PCR; TCRdb stores in-frame clones only, minus some. The sample yields roughly 57,000 clones, approximately 94% seen once. Sequenced material: CD8+ T cells from peripheral blood mononuclear cells, taken after pregnancy. These receptors were taken from a female donor with multiple sclerosis, enrolled in a pregnancy study.

CDR3 DNA sequence: TGTGCCAGCAGTGAAGAGTACAGCAGCACCTACGAGCAGTACTTC. Translating gives CASSEEYSSTYEQYF. V and J are TRBV6-1 and TRBJ2-7, with D uncertain. The CDR3 extends over 15 amino acids. The germline CDR1 and CDR2 sequences are MNHNS and SASEGT. V shed 1 base and J shed 2 bases, with 12 bases lying between them.

The chain couples TRBV7-9 to TRBJ2-7; the match to TRBD1 covers 12 bases. The J segment lost 7 bases and the V segment lost 1 base, leaving 2 bases of the junction unmatched. The CDR3 runs 14 residues. CDR1 is SEHNR and CDR2 is FQNEAQ in the germline V gene (reference sequence). The DNA for the CDR3 is TGTGCCAGCAGCTTAGGGGACAGGGGGCGGGAGCAGTACTTC. Protein product: CASSLGDRGREQYF.

Only one count was recorded for this clone. The V gene is TRBV5-5, the J gene TRBJ1-1, with D unclear. The CDR3 totals 15 residues. Trimming took 2 bases from V and 0 from J, leaving 11 bases between them. Germline values: CDR1 SGHKS, CDR2 YYEKEE (reference sequence). This chain's CDR3 is CASSFPGRMNTEAFF. As DNA, the CDR3 is TGTGCCAGCAGCTTTCCTGGGAGAATGAACACTGAAGCTTTCTTT.

The CDR3 DNA reads as TGCGCCAGCCAAGCGGGAACAGATACGCAGTATTTT. Translating gives CASQAGTDTQYF. The chain carries TRBV4-1 and TRBJ2-3; TRBD2 matches 7 bases. CDR1 and CDR2 from the germline V gene are MGHRA and YSYEKL. This CDR3 spans 12 amino acids. V lost 8 bases, J lost 3 bases, and 2 bases stayed unmatched.

The chain couples TRBV11-3 to TRBJ2-3; TRBD1 agrees at 8 bases. The CDR3 sequence is 17 residues long. Losses at the gene ends were 6 bases for V and 2 bases for J; bases not matched to a gene: 13. CDR1 SGHNT and CDR2 YENEEA come from the germline V gene. The CDR3 DNA sequence: TGTGCCAGCAGTCTCAGACGAGGGACAGGAGACACAGATACGCAGTATTTT. Translating it yields CASSLRRGTGDTDTQYF. The complete variable domain, with remaining parts taken from reference TRBV11-3 and TRBJ2-3, reads EAGVVQSPRYKIIEKKQPVAFWCNPISGHNTLYWYLQNLGQGPELLIRYENEEAVDDSQLPKDRFSAERLKGVDSTLKIQPAELGDSAVYLCASSLRRGTGDTDTQYFGPGTRLTVL.

This chain links TRBV25-1 with TRBJ2-1; 8 positions agree with TRBD1. The germline V gene encodes CDR1 MGHDK and CDR2 SYGVNS. The CDR3 sequence is 10 residues long. V lost 8 bases to trimming and J lost 13 bases; unmatched junction nucleotides: 4. CDR3 nucleotide sequence: TGTGCCAGCGAGGGACAGGTTCAGTTCTTC. It encodes CASEGQVQFF.

This sequence joins TRBV7-9 and TRBJ2-1; D is perhaps TRBD1 (5 bases). The CDR3 consists of 14 residues. V gave up 3 bases and J gave up 8 bases, with 14 bases separating them. The germline V gene encodes CDR1 SEHNR and CDR2 FQNEAQ (reference sequence). In DNA, the CDR3 is TGTGCCAGCAGCTTTTGGACAACCCGGCATGAGCAGTTCTTC. Protein sequence: CASSFWTTRHEQFF.

The V call is TRBV7-9, the J call TRBJ1-1; TRBD1 matches at 7 bases. This CDR3 is 15 amino acids long. Germline loops: CDR1 SEHNR, CDR2 FQNEAQ (reference sequence). V was clipped by 3 bases and J by 4 bases; unmatched bases: 8. CDR3 sequence (DNA): TGTGCCAGCAGCTTTAGACAGGGTGAGGCCACTGAAGCTTTCTTT. Protein sequence: CASSFRQGEATEAFF.

The chain couples TRBV13 to TRBJ1-3, with D tentatively TRBD1 (5 bases). The CDR3 consists of 14 residues. Trimming stripped 6 bases from V and 2 bases from J, with 11 bases between. Germline V CDR1 and CDR2: PRHDT, FYEKMQ (reference sequence). Written as DNA, the CDR3 is TGTGCCAGCAGTCCGCGGGGACCTGGAAACACCATATATTTT. Amino acid sequence: CASSPRGPGNTIYF.

V gene TRBV27 combines with J gene TRBJ2-7, with a weak D call TRBD2 (6 bases). Per germline, CDR1 MNHEY and CDR2 SMNVEV (reference sequence). The CDR3 contains 14 residues. V lost 8 bases, J lost 0 bases, and 14 bases lay in between. CDR3 in amino acids: CASSGAGPSYEQYF. CDR3 nucleotide sequence: TGTGCCAGCTCCGGGGCGGGACCCTCCTACGAGCAGTACTTC.

The genes are TRBV27 and TRBJ1-3, with D uncertain. This CDR3 has 15 residues. In germline, CDR1 is MNHEY, CDR2 SMNVEV (reference sequence). V was pared by 10 bases and J by 1 base, with 17 bases between. For the CDR3, the DNA is TGTGCCACCTCCCTTTCGTTCGGTTCTGGAAACACCATATATTTT. Residues: CATSLSFGSGNTIYF.

This clone showed up just once. The gene calls are TRBV18 and TRBJ2-7; 8 bases align to TRBD1. Germline V gene sequence: CDR1 KGHSH, CDR2 LQKENI. The CDR3 runs 16 residues. V shed 2 bases, J shed 0 bases, and the junction held 6 bases outside the gene matches. The CDR3 DNA sequence: TGTGCCAGCTCACCAGAAGACAGGGGAAGCTCCTACGAGCAGTACTTC. This codes for CASSPEDRGSSYEQYF.

The V gene is TRBV27, the J gene TRBJ2-7; 7 bases fit TRBD1. Unmatched junction bases numbered 13, after V lost 5 bases and J lost 0 bases. CDR3 length: 17 amino acids. Looked up from germline, CDR1 is MNHEY and CDR2 is SMNVEV (reference sequence). CDR3 coding DNA: TGTGCCAGCAGTCTGTCGGGACAGCGGCCCCTCTCCTACGAGCAGTACTTC. Protein product: CASSLSGQRPLSYEQYF.

V gene TRBV6-1 combines with J gene TRBJ2-7; 7 positions agree with TRBD2. This CDR3 is built from 15 residues. Germline V CDR1 and CDR2: MNHNS, SASEGT. The J segment lost 1 base and the V segment lost 10 bases, leaving 13 bases of the junction unmatched. The CDR3 sequence: CATRGREGRSYEQYF. The CDR3 bases are TGTGCCACCCGGGGGAGGGAGGGCCGGTCCTACGAGCAGTACTTC.

The CDR3 region is CASSAGNFNEQFF. Here the CDR3 DNA reads TGTGCCAGTAGCGCAGGAAATTTCAATGAGCAGTTCTTC. The rearrangement links TRBV19 to TRBJ2-1, with D unresolved. Germline V lookup: CDR1 LNHDA, CDR2 SQIVND (reference sequence). Deletions cut 6 bases from V and 6 bases from J, with 12 bases between. The CDR3 contains 13 residues.

The V and J genes are TRBV6-6 and TRBJ2-1, with a tentative D call TRBD2 (6 bases). Germline V gene data show CDR1 as MNHNY and CDR2 as SVGAGI (reference sequence). V lost 7 bases to trimming and J lost 4 bases, with 20 bases between them. The CDR3 has 16 amino acids. CDR3 sequence reads: CASTSLGGDTYNEQFF. For the CDR3, the DNA is TGTGCCAGCACCTCACTCGGGGGAGACACTTACAATGAGCAGTTCTTC.

The V call is TRBV9, the J call TRBJ2-1, with TRBD1 identical over 7 bases. This CDR3 region has 15 residues. V lost 0 bases to trimming and J lost 2 bases; unmatched junction nucleotides: 2. CDR1 SGDLS and CDR2 YYNGEE come from the germline V gene. The CDR3 loop reads CASSVVQGAYNEQFF. The DNA of the CDR3 is TGTGCCAGCAGCGTAGTGCAGGGGGCCTACAATGAGCAGTTCTTC. The whole variable domain, remainder taken from reference TRBV9 and TRBJ2-1, is DSGVTQTPKHLITATGQRVTLRCSPRSGDLSVYWYQQSLDQGLQFLIQYYNGEERAKGNILERFSAQQFPDLHSELNLSSLELGDSALYFCASSVVQGAYNEQFFGPGTRLTVL.

The rearrangement joins TRBV19 to TRBJ2-7; possible D gene TRBD2, 5 bases. V lost 5 bases and J 5 bases, leaving 16 bases between the germline ends. The CDR3 contains 14 residues. The germline V gene encodes CDR1 LNHDA and CDR2 SQIVND (reference sequence). CDR3 sequence reads: CASSSPGGLNEQYF. CDR3 nucleotides: TGTGCCAGTAGTTCCCCCGGCGGGCTGAACGAGCAGTACTTC.

The V call is TRBV19, the J call TRBJ1-1; 8 bases match TRBD1. The CDR3 extends over 14 amino acids. The junction had 4 bases not matched to a gene; V was cut back by 3 bases and J by 4 bases. The germline V gene encodes CDR1 LNHDA and CDR2 SQIVND (reference sequence). CDR3: CASSIQGAPTEAFF. The CDR3 DNA sequence: TGTGCCAGTAGTATCCAGGGGGCACCCACTGAAGCTTTCTTT.

This clone has a single count. This chain uses TRBV27 with TRBJ2-1; TRBD2 matches 10 bases. The CDR3 has 16 residues. After removal of 5 bases from V and 6 bases from J, the junction contained 10 bases not matched to a gene. The V gene's germline CDR1 is MNHEY and CDR2 SMNVEV (reference sequence). The CDR3 bases are TGTGCCAGCAGTGTATACTATAGCGGGAGGCCCAATGAGCAGTTCTTC. It translates to CASSVYYSGRPNEQFF.

The rearrangement links TRBV4-3 to TRBJ2-7; 9 bases are shared with TRBD2. The CDR3 is made up of 17 amino acids. Per germline, CDR1 LGHNA and CDR2 YSLEER. Trimming cost V 0 bases and J 2 bases; bases outside gene matches: 8. The CDR3 spells CASSQEYRASGAYEQYF. In nucleotides, the CDR3 is TGCGCCAGCAGCCAAGAATATCGGGCTAGCGGGGCCTACGAGCAGTACTTC.

V usage is TRBV27 and J usage is TRBJ2-3; D is ambiguous. From germline, CDR1 is MNHEY and CDR2 SMNVEV (reference sequence). This CDR3 is built from 14 residues. Between the trimmed V and J ends, which lost 5 bases and 4 bases, there was a span of 13 bases. The CDR3 protein is CASSPRKRADTQYF. The CDR3 nucleotides are TGTGCCAGCAGTCCCCGCAAGCGAGCAGATACGCAGTATTTT.

This clone has just a few counts. The chain carries TRBV5-1 and TRBJ1-2; 7 positions match TRBD1. The CDR3 spans 17 residues. The J segment lost 2 bases and the V segment lost 0 bases, leaving 10 bases of the junction unmatched. Germline loops: CDR1 SGHRS, CDR2 YFSETQ. CDR3 nucleotide sequence: TGCGCCAGCAGCTTGGATCCAGGGGGTGGGCCCAACTATGGCTACACCTTC. This encodes CASSLDPGGGPNYGYTF.

This chain joins TRBV19 and TRBJ1-1; 8 bases agree with TRBD1. Losses at the gene ends were 4 bases for V and 4 bases for J; bases not matched to a gene: 2. CDR1 is LNHDA, CDR2 SQIVND, per germline (reference sequence). This CDR3 spans 13 amino acids. The CDR3 DNA sequence: TGTGCCAGTAGTACCACAGGGGGCACTGAAGCTTTCTTT. As protein: CASSTTGGTEAFF.

This clone was seen a few times. The chain has TRBV6-4 and TRBJ2-1; TRBD2 is a possible D gene (7 bases). Between the trimmed V and J ends, which lost 2 bases and 6 bases, there was a span of 11 bases. Germline assignment: CDR1 MRHNA and CDR2 SNTAGT. This CDR3 region has 14 residues. CDR3 sequence: CASSDGGGGNEQFF. CDR3 DNA: TGTGCCAGCAGTGACGGGGGAGGGGGCAATGAGCAGTTCTTC.

This chain connects TRBV7-6 to TRBJ1-1; D might be TRBD1 (5 bases). With 0 bases removed from V and 3 bases from J, the gap between germline ends came to 11 bases. Germline V gene sequence: CDR1 SGHVS, CDR2 FNYEAQ. The length of the CDR3 is 15 residues. CDR3 DNA: TGTGCCAGCAGCTTAGCAAACCAGGGTTACACTGAAGCTTTCTTT. Amino acid sequence: CASSLANQGYTEAFF.

The chain recombines TRBV27 with TRBJ2-7, with a weak D call TRBD1 (6 bases). The ends were cut back, 10 bases at V and 1 base at J, with 14 bases in the middle. Germline V gene data show CDR1 as MNHEY and CDR2 as SMNVEV (reference sequence). The CDR3 sequence is 13 residues long. CDR3 in DNA: TGTGCCATCGGACAGTTTTTATCCTACGAGCAGTACTTC. It codes for CAIGQFLSYEQYF.